The 6 T cell receptor beta chains below were found in one sample sequenced in a study of CD8 T cells in Susac syndrome (dated by TCRdb to between 2018 and 2021). Library preparation used the immunoSEQ multiplex PCR assay. RNA was extracted using the RNeasy kit, and roughly 0.5 to 1 microgram was reverse transcribed with random hexamers. Using fastp at Q25 and MiXCR, TCRdb reprocessed the public reads and kept productive beta chains. Rows are unified per CDR3 protein, each entry keeping the most common DNA and genes. The sample profile shows some 150,000 distinct CDR3 sequences; approximately 95% of them were found once. The top ten clonotypes cover 0.16% of the sample. Sequenced: CD4+ T cells from PBMCs. These receptors were taken from a human donor with Susac syndrome.

V usage is TRBV4-3 and J usage is TRBJ2-5; D may be TRBD2 (7 bases). The CDR3 runs 14 residues. Trimming stripped 0 bases from V and 4 bases from J, with 9 bases between. Germline values: CDR1 LGHNA, CDR2 YSLEER. CDR3 nucleotide sequence: TGCGCCAGCAGCCAAGAGGGGGGGCGAGAGACCCAGTACTTC. This codes for CASSQEGGRETQYF.

This clonotype was observed a single time. The chain joins TRBV20-1 to TRBJ2-6; D gene ambiguous. Trimming pared 6 bases from V and 6 bases from J, leaving 12 bases between. CDR1 is DFQATT and CDR2 is SNEGSKA in the germline V gene (reference sequence). This CDR3 spans 13 amino acids. The CDR3 region is CSARQMVANVLTF. In nucleotides, the CDR3 is TGCAGTGCCCGCCAGATGGTGGCCAACGTCCTGACTTTC.

The chain joins TRBV4-2 to TRBJ2-2; 8 nucleotides line up with TRBD2. Trimming removed 1 base from V and 6 bases from J; junction bases left unmatched: 4. This CDR3 contains 15 residues. Germline V gene lookup returns CDR1 LGHNA and CDR2 YNFKEQ. The DNA for the CDR3 is TGTGCCAGCAGCCAAGGAACGGGGGGGCCCGGGGAGCTGTTTTTT. It codes for CASSQGTGGPGELFF.

Turning to this clonotype: An end of the junction does not agree with germline; a read error may underlie this. The V and J genes are TRBV23-1 and TRBJ2-7; D unclear. TRBV23-1 is labeled an ORF, and its function is uncertain. This CDR3 has 10 amino acids. CDR3 sequence reads: CASIPALPDF. Written as DNA, the CDR3 is TGCGCCAGCATACCCGCCCTCCCCGACTTC.

The V gene is TRBV29-1, the J gene TRBJ1-2, with 7 bases fitting TRBD1. J gave up 3 bases and V 4 bases, and 17 bases lay outside the gene matches. Germline-derived CDR1 and CDR2 are SQVTM and ANQGSEA. The CDR3 is 17 residues long. CDR3 protein: CSVAGAVQGSGYYGYTF. In DNA form, the CDR3 reads TGCAGCGTTGCCGGGGCCGTACAGGGGTCGGGCTACTATGGCTACACCTTC.

The J gene is TRBJ2-7, the V gene TRBV29-1; TRBD2 might be the D (5 bases). In germline, CDR1 is SQVTM, CDR2 ANQGSEA. Trimming removed 4 bases at V and 3 bases at J, with 10 bases between. This CDR3 region has 12 residues. The CDR3 loop is CSVARGSYEQYF. CDR3 sequence (DNA): TGCAGCGTTGCCCGGGGAAGCTACGAGCAGTACTTC.